These T cell receptor beta chains were read from a single sample in a study of cytomegalovirus exposure and HLA in healthy donors. Clones were read by immunoSEQ multiplex PCR, and TCRdb kept only the in-frame ones, dropping some. Of 200,000 to 250,000 clones in the sample, 77% were seen once. What was sequenced was PBMCs. The source of these receptors is a woman aged 60-75 years in good health and CMV-seropositive. Each CDR3 is given with its conserved first and last residue. The D gene is left open where the match is weak. Some rows mark clone size as missing; the rest say once, few, many or name a class of expanded clone.

>TRBD2|TRBJ2-3|.|17|TRBV18
CASSPPSGHSQGDTQYF
TGTGCCAGCTCACCACCTAGCGGGCACTCGCAGGGAGATACGCAGTATTTT
>.|TRBJ2-5|.|12|TRBV12-5
CASGLEQGAQYF
TGTGCTAGTGGTTTGGAACAGGGAGCCCAGTACTTC
>TRBD1|TRBJ2-2|few|16|TRBV5-7
CASSLPDRGNTGELFF
TGTGCCAGCAGCTTGCCCGACAGGGGAAACACCGGGGAGCTGTTTTTT
>TRBD1|TRBJ2-7|once|14|TRBV7-2
CASSQGQGTDEQYF
TGTGCCAGCAGCCAGGGACAGGGGACGGACGAGCAGTACTTC
>TRBD1|TRBJ1-2|.|16|TRBV6-5
CASSYLRTGGGYGYTF
TGTGCCAGCAGTTATCTCCGGACAGGGGGCGGCTATGGCTACACCTTC
>.|TRBJ2-1|.|12|TRBV2
CASRRTVNEQFF
TGTGCCAGCAGGCGGACTGTCAATGAGCAGTTCTTC
>TRBD1|TRBJ2-5|.|16|TRBV5-1
CASSSTGTGGEETQYF
TGCGCCAGCAGCTCGACCGGGACAGGGGGCGAAGAGACCCAGTACTTC
>.|TRBJ1-1|.|13|TRBV7-8
CASTPGEDTEAFF
TGTGCCAGCACCCCGGGGGAAGACACTGAAGCTTTCTTT
>.|TRBJ1-3|.|15|TRBV4-3
CASSQGRGAGNTIYF
TGCGCCAGCAGCCAAGGTCGGGGGGCCGGAAACACCATATATTTT
>.|TRBJ1-1|.|13|TRBV29-1
CSVLRQSNTEAFF
TGCAGCGTTTTGAGACAGTCGAACACTGAAGCTTTCTTT
>.|TRBJ2-3|.|14|TRBV5-1
CASSLVGSTDTQYF
TGCGCCAGCAGCTTGGTCGGGAGCACAGATACGCAGTATTTT
>TRBD2|TRBJ2-7|.|15|TRBV4-1
CASSQPREGLYEQYF
TGCGCCAGCAGCCAACCGCGGGAGGGCCTCTACGAGCAGTACTTC
>.|TRBJ1-1|once|13|TRBV9
CASSVQMNTEAFF
TGTGCCAGCAGCGTGCAGATGAACACTGAAGCTTTCTTT